The rows below give T cell receptor beta chains drawn from one sample of a study of cytomegalovirus exposure and HLA in healthy donors. Libraries were prepared by immunoSEQ multiplex PCR; TCRdb keeps only in-frame clonotypes and omits some of them. The sample holds about 190,000 clones; 84% are singletons and the top ten take about 0.25%. Sequencing input: PBMCs. Every receptor here comes from a boy aged 5-17 years in good health and CMV-seronegative. Both conserved end residues are part of each CDR3. The D gene is left open where the match is weak. Clone sizes are given selectively: once, few, many, or a class where the clone is expanded.

abundance	v_gene	d_gene	j_gene	CDR3nt	CDR3aa
.	TRBV30	TRBD1	TRBJ1-6	TGTGCCTGGAGAGGGTTGGGGGGACAGGGAGTCTCACCCCTCCACTTT	CAWRGLGGQGVSPLHF
.	TRBV14	TRBD1	TRBJ1-1	TGTGCCAGCAGCCCGCTGGGACAGGGGAACACTGAAGCTTTCTTT	CASSPLGQGNTEAFF
.	TRBV4-1	TRBD2	TRBJ2-3	TGCGCCAGCAGCCAAGGCGGGGGTGCAGATACGCAGTATTTT	CASSQGGGADTQYF
.	TRBV29-1	.	TRBJ1-1	TGCAGCGTTAAAAGGGGGTCGCCTGAAGCTTTCTTT	CSVKRGSPEAFF
.	TRBV4-3	.	TRBJ2-1	TGCGCCAGCAGCCGAGCCTCCTACAATGAGCAGTTCTTC	CASSRASYNEQFF
.	TRBV5-5	.	TRBJ2-7	TGTGCCAGCAGCTCTACAGGGTCCTCCTACGAGCAGTACTTC	CASSSTGSSYEQYF
.	TRBV7-6	.	TRBJ2-5	TGTGCCAGCAGTACCCGCGGGTTGGTAGAGACCCAGTACTTC	CASSTRGLVETQYF
.	TRBV7-8	.	TRBJ1-4	TGTGCCAGCAGCTCAGACCAGGGTGGGGAAAAACTGTTTTTT	CASSSDQGGEKLFF
.	TRBV9	TRBD1	TRBJ1-1	TGTGCCAGCAGTCACAACCGACAGGGGGAGATGCCTGAAGCTTTCTTT	CASSHNRQGEMPEAFF
.	TRBV6-1	TRBD1	TRBJ1-4	TGTGCCAGTACAGGGGGCGCGTGGGGTAGTGAAAAACTGTTTTTT	CASTGGAWGSEKLFF
once	TRBV27	TRBD2	TRBJ2-1	TGTGCCAGCAGGGGGAGGGAGTGGACCTACAATGAGCAGTTCTTC	CASRGREWTYNEQFF
few	TRBV10-3	TRBD1	TRBJ1-1	TGTGCCGCAACGACAGGGACTGAAGCTTTCTTT	CAATTGTEAFF